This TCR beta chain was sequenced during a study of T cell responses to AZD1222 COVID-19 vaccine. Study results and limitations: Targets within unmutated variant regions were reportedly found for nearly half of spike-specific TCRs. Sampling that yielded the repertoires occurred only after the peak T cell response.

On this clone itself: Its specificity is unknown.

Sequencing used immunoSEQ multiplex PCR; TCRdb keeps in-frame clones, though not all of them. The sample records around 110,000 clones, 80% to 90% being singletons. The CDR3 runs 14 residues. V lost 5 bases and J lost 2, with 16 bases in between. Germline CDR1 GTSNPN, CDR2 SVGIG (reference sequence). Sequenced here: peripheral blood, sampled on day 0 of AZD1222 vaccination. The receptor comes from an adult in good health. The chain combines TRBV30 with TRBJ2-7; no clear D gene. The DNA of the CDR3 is TGTGCCTGGGCCGGGTACGATCTGGCCTACGAGCAGTACTTC. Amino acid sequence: CAWAGYDLAYEQYF.